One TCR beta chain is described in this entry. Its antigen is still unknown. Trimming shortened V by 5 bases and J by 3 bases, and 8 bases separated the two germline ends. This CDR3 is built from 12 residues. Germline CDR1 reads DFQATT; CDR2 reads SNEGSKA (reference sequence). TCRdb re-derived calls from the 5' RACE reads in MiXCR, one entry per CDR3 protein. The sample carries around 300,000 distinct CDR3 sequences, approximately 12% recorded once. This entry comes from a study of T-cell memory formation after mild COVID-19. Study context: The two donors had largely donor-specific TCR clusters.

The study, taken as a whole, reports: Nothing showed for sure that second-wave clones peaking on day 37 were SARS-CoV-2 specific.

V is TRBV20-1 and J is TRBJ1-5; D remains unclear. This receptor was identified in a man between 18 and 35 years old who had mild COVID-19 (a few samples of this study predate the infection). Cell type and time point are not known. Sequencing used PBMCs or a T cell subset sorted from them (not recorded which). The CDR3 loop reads CSASDDNQPQHF. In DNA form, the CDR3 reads TGCAGTGCTTCGGACGACAATCAGCCCCAGCATTTT.